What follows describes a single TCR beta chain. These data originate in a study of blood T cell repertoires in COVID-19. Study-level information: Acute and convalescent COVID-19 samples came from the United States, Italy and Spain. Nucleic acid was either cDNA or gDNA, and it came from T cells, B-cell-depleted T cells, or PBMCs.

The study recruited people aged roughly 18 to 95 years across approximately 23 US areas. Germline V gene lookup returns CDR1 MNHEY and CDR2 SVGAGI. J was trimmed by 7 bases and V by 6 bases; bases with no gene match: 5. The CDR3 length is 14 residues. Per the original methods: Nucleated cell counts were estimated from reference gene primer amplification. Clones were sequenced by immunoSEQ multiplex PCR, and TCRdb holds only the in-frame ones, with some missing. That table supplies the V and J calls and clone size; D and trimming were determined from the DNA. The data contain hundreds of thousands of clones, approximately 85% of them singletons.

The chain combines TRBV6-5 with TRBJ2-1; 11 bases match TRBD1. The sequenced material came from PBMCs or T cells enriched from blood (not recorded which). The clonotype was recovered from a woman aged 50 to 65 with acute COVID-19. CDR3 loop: CASRPGQGENEQFF. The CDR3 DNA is TGTGCCAGCAGACCGGGACAGGGGGAAAATGAGCAGTTCTTC.